Below are 5 T cell receptor beta chains sequenced from a single sample in a study of patients and donors after allogeneic stem cell transplantation. TCRdb passed the RT-PCR reads through MiXCR, listing each CDR3 protein once. Of 800,000 to 1,000,000 distinct CDR3 sequences listed, more than 15% are singletons. The specimen sequenced was blood, either unsorted or a sorted T cell fraction (not recorded which). The receptor set was obtained from a human donor who was either an allogeneic HSCT recipient or a stem cell or donor lymphocyte infusion donor (not recorded which). It is not recorded whose cells these are; they may come from a transplant donor.

The chain employs TRBV12-3 or TRBV12-4 and TRBJ1-2; TRBD1 might be the D (5 bases). The CDR3 is 15 residues long. The V end lost 5 bases, the J end lost 5 bases, and 18 bases lay between the germline ends. CDR3 coding DNA: TGTGCCAGCAGTGGGGGGACGAGACTACCATATGGCTACACCTTC. It encodes CASSGGTRLPYGYTF.

This clonotype was detected ten times or more. This chain joins TRBV12-3 or TRBV12-4 and TRBJ1-2; D possibly corresponds to TRBD1 (5 bases). This CDR3 spans 14 amino acids. V was trimmed by 1 base and J by 7 bases, leaving 13 bases between them. CDR3 DNA: TGTGCCAGCAGTTTAGGACAGATTATGGCTGGCTACACCTTC. The encoded protein is CASSLGQIMAGYTF.

The CDR3 is CASSQVSGGQNTQYF. Written as DNA, the CDR3 is TGTGCCAGCAGCCAAGTCAGCGGGGGGCAAAATACGCAGTATTTT. The chain has TRBV4-2 and TRBJ2-3; TRBD2 agrees at 9 bases. The CDR3 is 15 residues long. V lost 1 base to trimming and J lost 7 bases; unmatched junction nucleotides: 6. CDR1 LGHNA and CDR2 YNFKEQ come from the germline V gene.

V usage is TRBV14 and J usage is TRBJ2-7; D not certain. Germline assignment: CDR1 SGHDN and CDR2 FVKESK. This CDR3 has 16 amino acids. V was shortened by 3 bases and J by 1 base, with 16 bases between the two germline ends. CDR3 amino acids: CASSHTRVVSSYEQYF. In DNA, the CDR3 is TGTGCCAGCAGCCATACTCGGGTAGTATCATCCTACGAGCAGTACTTC.

There are a few counts of this clonotype. V usage is TRBV20-1 and J usage is TRBJ2-3, with D hard to call. This CDR3 has 15 amino acids. Trimming left V 1 base short and J 2 bases short, with 13 bases between. Germline V gene sequence: CDR1 DFQATT, CDR2 SNEGSKA (reference sequence). This chain's CDR3 is CSARALNTYTDTQYF. The CDR3 nucleotides are TGCAGTGCTAGAGCCCTGAATACTTACACAGATACGCAGTATTTT.